This is a list of T cell receptor beta chains from one sample in a study of blood T cell repertoires in COVID-19. Data came from immunoSEQ multiplex PCR; TCRdb stores just in-frame clones and leaves some out. The data contain some 260,000 clones, roughly 88% of them singletons. The sequencing sample was made of peripheral blood. Source of these receptors: a woman in her 70s with COVID-19, enrolled during active disease. CDR3s include the opening cysteine and the closing phenylalanine or tryptophan. Each record gives: CDR3 protein, V gene.

CATSRAAGPYEQYF,TRBV15
CASSLGALDTYEQYF,TRBV11-2
CAWSDSGYEQYF,TRBV30
CASSDRVVYEQYF,TRBV10-1
CASSRGTYEQYF,TRBV12-3/TRBV12-4
CASSLGTGLADTQYF,TRBV11-3
CASSFTTGDEQFF,TRBV7-3
CASQKDRGSGNQPQHF,TRBV2
CSVGWTGSGGELFF,TRBV29-1
CASSPFREHGAFF,TRBV6-5
CASSLRGQAYEQYF,TRBV27
CAWRIGQNTEAFF,TRBV30
CASSMGSGGTDTQYF,TRBV19
CASRLGGAGANVLTF,TRBV6-5
CASSSPGTGGNEKLFF,TRBV28
CASSQGKAGGNNEQFF,TRBV4-1
CATSRDGDYNQPQHF,TRBV15
CASSPPLTGVYEKLFF,TRBV18
CASSLAGRSGDTQYF,TRBV5-4
CSLRGGQGSTDTQYF,TRBV29-1
CASSLVPGQNNSPLHF,TRBV5-1
CASSLGLRPDTQYF,TRBV7-2
CASSLDGVRQETQYF,TRBV11-2
CASSQRGGNQPQHF,TRBV3-1/TRBV3-2
CASSSFGTGYSPLHF,TRBV7-2
CASSTRDEPDTQYF,TRBV5-4
CASSGGGQETQYF,TRBV5-1
CASSEITEAFF,TRBV25-1
CASRGVNTEAFF,TRBV27
CATSDAKQGNTGELFF,TRBV24-1
CASSENSGGQPQHF,TRBV27
CASSLDETFKKLFF,TRBV27
CASSIDQTSREQYF,TRBV19
CASGRDYWETQYF,TRBV7-7
CASSVAPRLAGAYEQYF,TRBV9
CASSWGGKTYNEQFF,TRBV19
CASSRDRSFGYTF,TRBV18
CASSKALPGAENTEAFF,TRBV21-1
CASSYWPSGRGYEQYF,TRBV6-6
CASRDRGLREQYF,TRBV25-1
CASSQMGTVGSYEQYF,TRBV25-1
CASSPQGAKTEAFF,TRBV7-2
CASSPTPEAVYNEQFF,TRBV9
CASSQGQGDGTEAFF,TRBV4-2
CASSIRGEVETQYF,TRBV19
CASSIGVDTEAFF,TRBV19
CASSLSSGSGETQYF,TRBV5-4
CASSPDPRGETQYF,TRBV11-3
CASRPTVAAFYEQYF,TRBV6-5
CASSPFEGREEEQYF,TRBV18
CASTPATGLNQPQHF,TRBV19